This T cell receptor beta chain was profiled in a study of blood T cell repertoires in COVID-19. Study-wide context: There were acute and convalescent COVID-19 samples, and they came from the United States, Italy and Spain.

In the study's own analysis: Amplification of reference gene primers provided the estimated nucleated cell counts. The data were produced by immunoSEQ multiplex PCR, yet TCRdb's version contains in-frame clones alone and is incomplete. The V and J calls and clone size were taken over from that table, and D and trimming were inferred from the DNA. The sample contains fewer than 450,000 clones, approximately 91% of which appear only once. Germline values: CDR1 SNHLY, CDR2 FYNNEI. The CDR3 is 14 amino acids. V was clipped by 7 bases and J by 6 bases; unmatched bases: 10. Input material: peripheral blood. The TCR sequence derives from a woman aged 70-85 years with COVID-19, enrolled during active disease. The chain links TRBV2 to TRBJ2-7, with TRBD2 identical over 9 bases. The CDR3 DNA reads TGTGCCAGCAATGATAAGCGGGGGGTTAGCGAGCAGTACTTC. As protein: CASNDKRGVSEQYF.